The 5 T cell receptor beta chains in this list originate from one sample, sequenced in a study of T cell changes during pregnancy in multiple sclerosis. Sequenced by immunoSEQ multiplex PCR; TCRdb stores in-frame clones only, minus some. This repertoire shows 100,000 or so clones, about 94% found once; its top ten account for about 1.7%. This specimen was peripheral blood, taken after pregnancy. Every receptor here comes from a female donor in good health, enrolled as a control in a pregnancy study.

V is TRBV10-3 and J is TRBJ1-5; 7 nucleotides agree with TRBD1. CDR1 and CDR2 from the germline V gene are ENHRY and SYGVKD. Unmatched junction bases numbered 5, after V lost 9 bases and J lost 0 bases. This CDR3 region has 14 residues. CDR3: CAIRDSYSNQPQHF. The CDR3 DNA is TGTGCCATTCGGGACAGCTATAGCAATCAGCCCCAGCATTTT.

The rearrangement joins TRBV5-4 to TRBJ2-2; D may be TRBD2 (7 bases). V dropped 0 bases and J dropped 5 bases, with 11 bases sitting between them. Germline CDR1 SGHNT, CDR2 YYREEE (reference sequence). The CDR3 is made up of 15 amino acids. This chain's CDR3 is CASSLGGGVTGELFF. The CDR3 bases are TGTGCCAGCAGCTTGGGAGGGGGGGTGACCGGGGAGCTGTTTTTT.

The chain uses TRBV6-1 and TRBJ2-6; a possible D gene is TRBD1 (5 bases). The CDR3 is 17 residues long. Germline V lookup: CDR1 MNHNS, CDR2 SASEGT. The V gene lost 0 bases and the J gene lost 2 bases, with 11 bases spanning the gap. The CDR3 bases are TGTGCCAGCAGTGAAGCGAGTACCAGGGCTGGGGCCAACGTCCTGACTTTC. Residues: CASSEASTRAGANVLTF.

V usage is TRBV4-2 and J usage is TRBJ2-7, with 7 bases aligning to TRBD2. The germline V gene encodes CDR1 LGHNA and CDR2 YNFKEQ. This CDR3 spans 15 amino acids. V was clipped by 0 bases and J by 5 bases; unmatched bases: 7. CDR3 amino acids: CASSQDRREDNEQYF. The CDR3 bases are TGTGCCAGCAGCCAAGATCGACGGGAGGATAACGAGCAGTACTTC.

The genes are TRBV5-6 and TRBJ2-5; D is uncertain. V was trimmed by 4 bases and J by 3 bases, leaving 7 bases between them. CDR1 is SGHDT, CDR2 YYEEEE, per germline. The CDR3 is made up of 12 amino acids. CDR3 sequence reads: CASSLSEETQYF. The DNA for the CDR3 is TGTGCCAGCAGCCTGTCAGAAGAGACCCAGTACTTC.